Listed below are T cell receptor beta chains from one sample, sequenced in a study of breast tumors, draining lymph nodes, adjacent tissues. From the multiplex PCR reads, TCRdb called clonotypes with MiXCR, one entry per CDR3 protein. The table lists tens of thousands of distinct CDR3 sequences, 23% of them singletons. Specimen: breast tumor tissue. The receptor source for this set is a female donor with breast cancer. Some clones in this sample may be carry-over from other donors' samples. The CDR3 runs from the conserved cysteine through the conserved F or W. The D gene is left open where the match is weak. Part of the rows lack a size; the others show once, few, many or a class for expanded clones.

TGTGCCAGCAGCCTTGGACTAGAGACGGCCGAGCAGTACTTC	CASSLGLETAEQYF	many	TRBJ2-7	TRBV9	TRBD2
TGTGCCAGCAGTGCTCCGACTAGCGGGGGGAGCTCCTACAATGAGCAGTTCTTC	CASSAPTSGGSSYNEQFF	many	TRBJ2-1	TRBV25-1	TRBD2
TGTGCCAGCAGCTTAAGCGGGAGATGGTCCTACGAGCAGTACTTC	CASSLSGRWSYEQYF	many	TRBJ2-7	TRBV12-3/TRBV12-4	TRBD2
TGTGCCAGCGTTGGTAGCGGAAACAATGAGCAGTTCTTC	CASVGSGNNEQFF	-	TRBJ2-1	TRBV7-2	-
TGCAGCGGGAATGCTGCGAATGAGCAGTTCTTC	CSGNAANEQFF	-	TRBJ2-1	TRBV29-1	-
TGCAGTGCTAGGCGGTCTAGCGTGAAAGGTTGGGGGCAGTTCTTC	CSARRSSVKGWGQFF	many	TRBJ2-1	TRBV20-1	-
TGCAGTGCTAGAGATGGGGGTTGGTACGAGCAGTACTTC	CSARDGGWYEQYF	-	TRBJ2-7	TRBV20-1	-
TGTGCCAGCAGTTTCAAGGTAGCGGGAGCTCCAGAGACCCAGTACTTC	CASSFKVAGAPETQYF	many	TRBJ2-5	TRBV12-3/TRBV12-4	TRBD2
TGTGCCAGCAGGGACAGGTCTAATGAAAAACTGTTTTTT	CASRDRSNEKLFF	many	TRBJ1-4	TRBV2	TRBD1
TGTGCCAGCAGTTACCGGACTAGCGGGGGACACTACGAGCAGTACTTC	CASSYRTSGGHYEQYF	few	TRBJ2-7	TRBV6-2/TRBV6-3	TRBD2
TGTGCCAGCAGCGCGGAATTCTACAATGAGCAGTTCTTC	CASSAEFYNEQFF	many	TRBJ2-1	TRBV9	-
TGTGCCAGTAGTATATATGGCAGGACGGACAATCAGCCCCAGCATTTT	CASSIYGRTDNQPQHF	many	TRBJ1-5	TRBV19	-
TGTGCCAGCAGATTCTATGGGGGCGAAGAGACCCAGTACTTC	CASRFYGGEETQYF	few	TRBJ2-5	TRBV7-2	-
TGTGCCACCAGTGAATTCCGGGACAGCAACACAGATACGCAGTATTTT	CATSEFRDSNTDTQYF	many	TRBJ2-3	TRBV24-1	TRBD1
TGTGCCAGCAGACACCCGGGACTAGCGGGACTCAAGCACGGCACAGATACGCAGTATTTT	CASRHPGLAGLKHGTDTQYF	many	TRBJ2-3	TRBV2	TRBD2
TGCAGTGCTAGGTCCGGGGCCGTTAACTATGGCTACACCTTC	CSARSGAVNYGYTF	many	TRBJ1-2	TRBV20-1	-
TGTGCCGGGGACGGGACAGGCTATGGCTACACCTTC	CAGDGTGYGYTF	-	TRBJ1-2	TRBV7-9	TRBD1
TGTGCCAGCAGTTACTCTGGGGGCACTGAAGCTTTCTTT	CASSYSGGTEAFF	few	TRBJ1-1	TRBV6-5	-
TGCGCCAGCAGCATATTGACAGGTTCCTACAATGAGCAGTTCTTC	CASSILTGSYNEQFF	many	TRBJ2-1	TRBV5-1	-
TGTGCCAGCAGTTTAAGGACAGGTGTCACAGATACGCAGTATTTT	CASSLRTGVTDTQYF	few	TRBJ2-3	TRBV28	TRBD1
TGTGCCAGCTCACCACTCGGACAGGGGGTCCAGCCCCAGCATTTT	CASSPLGQGVQPQHF	many	TRBJ1-5	TRBV18	TRBD1
TGCAGTGCTAGAGATGTTCAGCGGGGCTGGGAGACCCAGTACTTC	CSARDVQRGWETQYF	many	TRBJ2-5	TRBV20-1	TRBD2
TGTGCCAGCAGCCAAACTAGCGGGGGAGTCGATGAGCAGTTCTTC	CASSQTSGGVDEQFF	many	TRBJ2-1	TRBV7-2	TRBD2
TGTGCCAGCAGCCGTGGGCCGGGAGAGCAGTTCTTC	CASSRGPGEQFF	many	TRBJ2-1	TRBV12-3/TRBV12-4	-
TGTGCCAGCAGTCAAGACAGGGACGCCACAGATACGCAGTATTTT	CASSQDRDATDTQYF	few	TRBJ2-3	TRBV27	TRBD1
TGCGCCAGCAGCTTGAGGCCAGATAGCACAGATACGCAGTATTTT	CASSLRPDSTDTQYF	many	TRBJ2-3	TRBV5-1	-
TGTGCCAGTAGTATTTCAGGGAACTACGAGCAGTACTTC	CASSISGNYEQYF	many	TRBJ2-7	TRBV19	-
TGTGCCAGTAGTGGACAGGGGGCAGGAAACACCATATATTTT	CASSGQGAGNTIYF	many	TRBJ1-3	TRBV19	TRBD1
TGCAGTGCTAGAGACCCCGGTTCGCGGGGGGGGAACACCGGGGAGCTGTTTTTT	CSARDPGSRGGNTGELFF	many	TRBJ2-2	TRBV20-1	TRBD2
TGTGCCAGTAGTAGGGGGACAAACTCCTACAATGAGCAGTTCTTC	CASSRGTNSYNEQFF	-	TRBJ2-1	TRBV19	-
TGTGCCGGAACTAGCGGCAGGAATGGACACAATGAGCAGTTCTTC	CAGTSGRNGHNEQFF	many	TRBJ2-1	TRBV6-1	TRBD2
TGTGCCAGCAGCTTAGGAGGGAGCTCCTACAATGAGCAGTTCTTC	CASSLGGSSYNEQFF	few	TRBJ2-1	TRBV5-5	-
TGCGCCAGCAGCTTCGGGCTAGCGGTCCAAGGGACCCAGTACTTC	CASSFGLAVQGTQYF	-	TRBJ2-5	TRBV5-1	TRBD2
TGTGCCAGTAGTTACAGCGGCGCGAGCTCCTACAATGAGCAGTTCTTC	CASSYSGASSYNEQFF	many	TRBJ2-1	TRBV19	-
TGTGCCAGCGGTCGAACGGTAGGGGACAATCAGCCCCAGCATTTT	CASGRTVGDNQPQHF	few	TRBJ1-5	TRBV4-2	-
TGTGCCAGCAGTTACCCGACCCAGACTAGCGGGGGGAACACCGGGGAGCCGTTTTTT	CASSYPTQTSGGNTGEPFF	once	TRBJ2-2	TRBV6-6	TRBD2
TGCAGTCCAAGACTAGCGGGAAACAATGAGCAGTTCTTC	CSPRLAGNNEQFF	many	TRBJ2-1	TRBV20-1	TRBD2
TGTGCCAGCAGTTACTCGGGACAGGGGATACCATATAGCAATCAGCCCCAGCATTTT	CASSYSGQGIPYSNQPQHF	many	TRBJ1-5	TRBV6-6	TRBD1
TGTGCCAGCAGAACCGGGACTAGCGGGGGGGCATGGTTTGAGACCCAGTACTTC	CASRTGTSGGAWFETQYF	many	TRBJ2-5	TRBV5-6	TRBD2
TGTGCCAGCAGCTTCCCTGGGGCCAACGTCCTGACTTTC	CASSFPGANVLTF	many	TRBJ2-6	TRBV11-2	-
TGCGCCAGCAGCTTGTTCCCTAGCAATGAGCAGTTCTTC	CASSLFPSNEQFF	many	TRBJ2-1	TRBV5-1	-
TGTGCCAGCAGCTTAGCACCCTATGCGGGAGCGCTCAATGAGCAGTTCTTC	CASSLAPYAGALNEQFF	many	TRBJ2-1	TRBV11-3	TRBD2
TGTGCCAGCAGTCGGGGGACTAGCGGGGAAAATGAGCAGTTCTTC	CASSRGTSGENEQFF	medium-sized	TRBJ2-1	TRBV6-1	TRBD2
TGCGCCAGCAGCCAAGATACAGGGGGTGCGACAGATACGCAGTATTTT	CASSQDTGGATDTQYF	many	TRBJ2-3	TRBV4-1	TRBD1
TGTGCCAGCAGCTTTCGAAGGGGATCGAACACTGAAGCTTTCTTT	CASSFRRGSNTEAFF	once	TRBJ1-1	TRBV5-6	-
TGTGCCAGCAGTTACTCCCCCGCATCTACTGAAGCTTTCTTT	CASSYSPASTEAFF	few	TRBJ1-1	TRBV6-6	-
TGTGCCAGCTATACAGGTTTTCCGGATACGCAGTATTTT	CASYTGFPDTQYF	-	TRBJ2-3	TRBV6-6	-
TGTGCCAGCAGTGAGGACCTTCTTTCACCCCTCCACTTT	CASSEDLLSPLHF	many	TRBJ1-6	TRBV6-1	-
TGTGCCAGCAGTGACCTGACAGGGCTTGGCTACACCTTC	CASSDLTGLGYTF	many	TRBJ1-2	TRBV6-1	TRBD1
TGCAGTGCTAGAGCAGGGGGCTACAATGAGCAGTTCTTC	CSARAGGYNEQFF	-	TRBJ2-1	TRBV20-1	TRBD1
TGTGCCAGCAGTTTATGCGGAGACCTTGGGAGCAATCAGCCCCAGCATTTT	CASSLCGDLGSNQPQHF	-	TRBJ1-5	TRBV27	-
TGTGCCAGCAGAACCTCTGAGGAGCAGTACTTC	CASRTSEEQYF	many	TRBJ2-7	TRBV28	-
TGTGCCAGCAGTTACGGGACCTTTAATGAAAAACTGTTTTTT	CASSYGTFNEKLFF	many	TRBJ1-4	TRBV6-5	-
TGTGCCAGCAGTATGACAGGATCTAGCACAGATACGCAGTATTTT	CASSMTGSSTDTQYF	many	TRBJ2-3	TRBV7-9	-
TGTGCCAGCAGCTTAGCGTTGTCGGGGAGTGGAAACACCATATATTTT	CASSLALSGSGNTIYF	many	TRBJ1-3	TRBV7-8	-
TGTGCCAGCACCTCAGGACAGGGAGACTACGAGCAGTACTTC	CASTSGQGDYEQYF	many	TRBJ2-7	TRBV2	TRBD1
TGTGCCAGCAGCTTAGCGCTCGGCGGGGGGGGCGAGACCCAGTACTTC	CASSLALGGGGETQYF	few	TRBJ2-5	TRBV7-9	TRBD2